By sample share, the clone carrying this T cell receptor (beta chain) is large. Its antigen is as yet unknown. The entry originates in a study of lymphopenia after photon versus proton radiotherapy. Study outcomes and limitations: Survival link was tested only in deceased patients; proton benefit remains a possibility. After lymphocyte nadir, photon-treated repertoires showed oligoclonal expansion, especially CD8+ Temra.

Data came from immunoSEQ multiplex PCR; TCRdb stores just in-frame clones and leaves some out. The profile shows some 26,000 clones, roughly four fifths of them singletons. The sample here was peripheral blood, taken from a patient treated with photon-based radiotherapy. This receptor was identified in a man in his fifties with gastric cancer.

CDR3 nucleotide sequence: TGTGCCACCAGCGGCTCGCAAGCAGGGTTATACAATGAGCAGTTCTTC. This translates into CATSGSQAGLYNEQFF. The chain joins TRBV15 to TRBJ2-1; TRBD1 might be the D (5 bases). V lost 5 bases and J lost 4, with 18 bases in between. Germline V gene lookup returns CDR1 LNHNV and CDR2 YYDKDF (reference sequence). This CDR3 has 16 amino acids. Combining the CDR3 with reference TRBV15 and TRBJ2-1 gives the whole variable domain DAMVIQNPRYQVTQFGKPVTLSCSQTLNHNVMYWYQQKSSQAPKLLFHYYDKDFNNEADTPDNFQSRRPNTSFCFLDIRSPGLGDTAMYLCATSGSQAGLYNEQFFGPGTRLTVL.